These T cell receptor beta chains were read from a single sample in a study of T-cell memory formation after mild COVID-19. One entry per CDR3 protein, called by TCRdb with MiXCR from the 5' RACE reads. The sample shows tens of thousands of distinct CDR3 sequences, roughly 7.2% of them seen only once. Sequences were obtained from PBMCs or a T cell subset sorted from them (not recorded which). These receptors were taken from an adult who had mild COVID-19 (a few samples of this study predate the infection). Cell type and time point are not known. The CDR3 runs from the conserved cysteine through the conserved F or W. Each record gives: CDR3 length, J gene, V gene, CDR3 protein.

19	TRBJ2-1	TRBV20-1	CSARVQGAGGQESYNEQFF
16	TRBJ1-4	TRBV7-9	CASSSGAPATNEKLFF
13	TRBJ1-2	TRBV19	CATDLGTGTSYTF
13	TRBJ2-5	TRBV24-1	CATRGLATQTQYF
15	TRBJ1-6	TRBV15	CATSRDRGVNSPLHF
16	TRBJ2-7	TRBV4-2	CASSQDHLRSSYEQYF
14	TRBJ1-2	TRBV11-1	CASSKTDDLRGYTF
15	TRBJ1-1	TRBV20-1	CSARDGGPRTTEAFF
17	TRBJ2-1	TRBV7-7	CASSSLQAGHPPNEQFF
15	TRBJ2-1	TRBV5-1	CASSSLGPEHGEQFF
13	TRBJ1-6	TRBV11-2	CASARGVDSPLHF
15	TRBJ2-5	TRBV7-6	CASTLGGSVGETQYF
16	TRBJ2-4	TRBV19	CASSPYPGTGLHIQYF
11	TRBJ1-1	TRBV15	CATSLNTEAFF
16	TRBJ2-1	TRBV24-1	CATSEGTGDRLYEQFF
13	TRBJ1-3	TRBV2	CASSPIRGNTIYF
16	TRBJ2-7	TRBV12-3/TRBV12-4	CASSLDPRLGTYEQYF
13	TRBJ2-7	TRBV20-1	CSARNPLPLEQYF